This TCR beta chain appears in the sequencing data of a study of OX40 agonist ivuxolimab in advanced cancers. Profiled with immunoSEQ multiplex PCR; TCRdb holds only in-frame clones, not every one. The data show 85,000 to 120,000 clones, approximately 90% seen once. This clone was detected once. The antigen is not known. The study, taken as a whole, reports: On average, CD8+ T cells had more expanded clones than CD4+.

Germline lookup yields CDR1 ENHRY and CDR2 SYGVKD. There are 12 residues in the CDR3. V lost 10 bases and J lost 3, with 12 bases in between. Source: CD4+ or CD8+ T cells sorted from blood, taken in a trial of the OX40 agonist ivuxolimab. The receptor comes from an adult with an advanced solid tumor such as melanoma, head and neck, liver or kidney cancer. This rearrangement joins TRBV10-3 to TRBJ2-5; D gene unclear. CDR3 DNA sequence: TGTGCCACAAGACGGACGGAAGAGACCCAGTACTTC. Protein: CATRRTEETQYF.